Listed below are T cell receptor beta chains from one sample, sequenced in a study of blood T cell repertoires in COVID-19. Assay: immunoSEQ multiplex PCR; the TCRdb copy retains only in-frame clones and omits some. The sample contains roughly 230,000 clones, approximately 80% of which appear only once. Input material: peripheral blood. These receptors were obtained from a man aged 40-49 years with acute or convalescent COVID-19. The CDR3 runs from the conserved cysteine through the conserved F or W. The D gene is left open where the match is weak. Expanded clones are given a class, and other clones once, few, many or no size at all.

V gene	clone size	J gene	D gene	CDR3 DNA	CDR3 protein
TRBV19	many	TRBJ2-5	.	TGTGCCTGCGGGGCTGGCGGAGAGACCCAGTACTTC	CACGAGGETQYF
TRBV6-4	.	TRBJ1-1	.	TGTGCCAGCGGATCGGACAGCGGCACTGAAGCTTTCTTT	CASGSDSGTEAFF
TRBV19	.	TRBJ1-2	.	TGTGCCAGTAGTCCCCGGACACGGTATGGCTACACCTTC	CASSPRTRYGYTF
TRBV6-5	.	TRBJ2-3	TRBD1	TGTGCCAGCAGTTATGGGACAGGGGATACGCAGTATTTT	CASSYGTGDTQYF
TRBV18	once	TRBJ1-1	.	TGTGCCAGCTCACCGCGGGGCCGGAACACTGAAGCTTTCTTT	CASSPRGRNTEAFF
TRBV12-3/TRBV12-4	few	TRBJ1-2	TRBD1	TGTGCCAGCAGTTTCAGGGGGCGCGAGGGCTACACCTTC	CASSFRGREGYTF
TRBV7-9	.	TRBJ2-1	TRBD1	TGTGCCAGCAGCTTAGGTGTGACAGGGGCCTACAATGAGCAGTTCTTC	CASSLGVTGAYNEQFF
TRBV11-3	.	TRBJ1-1	.	TGTGCCAGCAGCTTTACGACGGGCACTGAAGCTTTCTTT	CASSFTTGTEAFF
TRBV9	.	TRBJ1-6	.	TGTGCCAGCAGCGCCGACCCGGGAGGTAATTCACCCCTCCACTTT	CASSADPGGNSPLHF
TRBV7-2	.	TRBJ2-3	TRBD2	TGTGCCAGCAGCTTTAGACTAGCGGGAGGTTTTGATACGCAGTATTTT	CASSFRLAGGFDTQYF
TRBV7-2	.	TRBJ2-5	.	TGTGCCAGCAGCTTAAGCAGGGGCGGTGAGACCCAGTACTTC	CASSLSRGGETQYF
TRBV12-3/TRBV12-4	.	TRBJ2-1	.	TGTGCCAGCAGTTTTTCAGGGGATGAGCAGTTCTTC	CASSFSGDEQFF
TRBV9	once	TRBJ1-4	.	TGTGCCAGCAGCGTAGACAGTACAAGGGAAAAACTGTTTTTT	CASSVDSTREKLFF
TRBV2	.	TRBJ2-5	TRBD2	TGTGCCAGCAGTGTGGGACTAGCGGGAGTGGGAGAGACCCAGTACTTC	CASSVGLAGVGETQYF
TRBV2	few	TRBJ2-1	.	TGTGCCAGCAGTCGAGCGAAGGCCTACAATGAGCAGTTCTTC	CASSRAKAYNEQFF
TRBV27	.	TRBJ2-1	TRBD2	TGTGCCAGCGCTAGAGCGGGATTTGAGCAGTTCTTC	CASARAGFEQFF
TRBV2	.	TRBJ1-4	.	TGTGCCAGCAGCCCCGGGACACTGTCCAATGAAAAACTGTTTTTT	CASSPGTLSNEKLFF
TRBV4-1	many	TRBJ2-7	.	TGCGCCAGCAGCCAAGGGCCGGGCTCCTACGAGCAGTACTTC	CASSQGPGSYEQYF
TRBV6-2/TRBV6-3	.	TRBJ1-1	.	TGTGCCAGCAGCCCTCCGGGGGGCACTGAAGCTTTCTTT	CASSPPGGTEAFF
TRBV6-5	.	TRBJ1-3	.	TGTGCCAGCAGAGGGAGCGGGACTTCTGGAAACACCATATATTTT	CASRGSGTSGNTIYF
TRBV5-1	.	TRBJ2-3	TRBD2	TGCGCCAGCACAACTAGCGGGAGGGGAGCGGGCACAGATACGCAGTATTTT	CASTTSGRGAGTDTQYF
TRBV6-6	.	TRBJ2-2	.	TGTGCCAGCAGTTACGTCCGGAGCTCTTCCACCGGGGAGCTGTTTTTT	CASSYVRSSSTGELFF
TRBV5-6	once	TRBJ1-2	TRBD1	TGTGCCAGCACCGGGACCGGGACAGGGACCCTTGGGGGCTACACCTTC	CASTGTGTGTLGGYTF
TRBV5-1	once	TRBJ2-1	.	TGCGCCAGCAGCTTGGAGGGGGGGCGTTACAATGAGCAGTTCTTC	CASSLEGGRYNEQFF
TRBV27	.	TRBJ2-1	TRBD2	TGTGCCAGCAGTTTATCGGTCTACCCGGGAGGTGAGCAGTTCTTC	CASSLSVYPGGEQFF
TRBV9	.	TRBJ2-1	.	TGTGCCAGCAGCGTAGCTACGAGGGCGGGTAGCTCCTACAATGAGCAGTTCTTC	CASSVATRAGSSYNEQFF
TRBV3-1/TRBV3-2	.	TRBJ2-1	TRBD2	TGTGCCAGCAGCCAAACTAGCGGGAGGTTTGAGCAGTTCTTC	CASSQTSGRFEQFF
TRBV5-1	.	TRBJ2-3	TRBD1	TGCGCCAGCAGCTTCCGGGACAGGGGAATCACAGATACGCAGTATTTT	CASSFRDRGITDTQYF
TRBV19	.	TRBJ2-1	TRBD2	TGTGCCAGTAGTGCGACCGGGACTAGCGGCTACAATGAGCAGTTCTTC	CASSATGTSGYNEQFF
TRBV6-5	many	TRBJ2-3	TRBD2	TGTGCCAGCAGTCTAGCGGAAGATACGCAGTATTTT	CASSLAEDTQYF
TRBV10-3	.	TRBJ1-3	.	TGTGCCGTTACAGCTTCAAGCTCTGGAAACACCATATATTTT	CAVTASSSGNTIYF
TRBV6-2/TRBV6-3	.	TRBJ1-1	.	TGTGCCAGCAGTTACTCGAGGGTGAACACTGAAGCTTTCTTT	CASSYSRVNTEAFF
TRBV7-6	.	TRBJ2-1	.	TGTGCCAGCAGCTTAGGAACAAGCTCCTACAATGAGCAGTTCTTC	CASSLGTSSYNEQFF
TRBV5-8	.	TRBJ1-1	.	TGTGCCAGCAGCTTGTTTGGACACCTCATGAACACTGAAGCTTTCTTT	CASSLFGHLMNTEAFF
TRBV4-3	.	TRBJ2-1	TRBD1	TGCGCCAGCAGCCAGGGGACAGCTGTCCTTTCCTCCTACAATGAGCAGTTCTTC	CASSQGTAVLSSYNEQFF
TRBV6-1	few	TRBJ1-5	.	TGTGCCAGCAGTGAATCGGCAGGGGCCGCTCAGCCCCAGCATTTT	CASSESAGAAQPQHF
TRBV29-1	once	TRBJ2-1	TRBD1	TGCAGCGTTGAAACCGGGACAGGGGGGGATGAGCAGTTCTTC	CSVETGTGGDEQFF
TRBV27	.	TRBJ2-7	.	TGTGCCAGCAGTCTCCGATGGACAGTCCGTCTAAGATACGAGCAGTACTTC	CASSLRWTVRLRYEQYF
TRBV14	.	TRBJ2-5	TRBD2	TGTGCCAGCAGTCTTCTAGCGGGAGCGAGAATAGGGGAGACCCAGTACTTC	CASSLLAGARIGETQYF
TRBV5-3	.	TRBJ1-1	.	TGTGCCAGAAGCTTGGCTGCAGGGAAGGAGGGCACTGAAGCTTTCTTT	CARSLAAGKEGTEAFF
TRBV13	.	TRBJ2-1	TRBD2	TGTGCCAGCAGTCGGTGGACTAGCGGTTCCTACAATGAGCAGTTCTTC	CASSRWTSGSYNEQFF
TRBV11-3	.	TRBJ2-3	.	TGTGCCAGCAGCTTAGCCGGGAGAGGTCGCACAGATACGCAGTATTTT	CASSLAGRGRTDTQYF
TRBV14	.	TRBJ1-2	TRBD1	TGTGCCAGCAGCCAAGAATGGACAGGGGGGCGAGGCTACACCTTC	CASSQEWTGGRGYTF
TRBV19	.	TRBJ1-1	.	TGTGCCAGTACCGGACAACTGAACACTGAAGCTTTCTTT	CASTGQLNTEAFF
TRBV30	.	TRBJ2-3	.	TGTGCCTGTTCCGGGACTTCTAAGACAGATACGCAGTATTTT	CACSGTSKTDTQYF
TRBV7-8	.	TRBJ1-2	TRBD1	TGTGCCAGCAGCAACCAGCACAGGGGCAGCTATGGCTACACCTTC	CASSNQHRGSYGYTF
TRBV28	once	TRBJ1-2	TRBD1	TGTGCCAGCAGTTCAGGGGGTAGCTATGGCTACACCTTC	CASSSGGSYGYTF
TRBV19	.	TRBJ1-2	.	TGTGCCAGTACTCTTGGGGGGGACTATGGCTACACCTTC	CASTLGGDYGYTF
TRBV27	few	TRBJ2-7	.	TGTGCCAGCAAAATTAGCGGCAGTTCCTACGAGCAGTACTTC	CASKISGSSYEQYF
TRBV2	.	TRBJ1-1	.	TGTGCCACGGGGGGAGCTTTCTTT	CATGGAFF
TRBV5-4	.	TRBJ2-1	.	TGTGCCAGCAGCTTGCCCAGAAGGGGAAATGAGCAGTTCTTC	CASSLPRRGNEQFF
TRBV10-1	.	TRBJ1-1	.	TGCGCCCGCGGACAACCGAACACTGAAGCTTTCTTT	CARGQPNTEAFF
TRBV5-1	.	TRBJ2-7	.	TGCGCCAGCAGCTTGGCCTGGAGCTCCTACGAGCAGTACTTC	CASSLAWSSYEQYF
TRBV5-5	.	TRBJ1-1	TRBD1	TGTGCCAGCAGCTTTCGACAGGGGGAGCACACTGAAGCTTTCTTT	CASSFRQGEHTEAFF
TRBV29-1	once	TRBJ1-2	TRBD1	TGCAGCGTTGAAGGGACAGGGCGAGGTTATGGCTACACCTTC	CSVEGTGRGYGYTF